Listed below are T cell receptor beta chains from one sample, sequenced in a study of CD8+CD57+ T cells in acquired aplastic anemia. TCRdb independently ran MiXCR on the reads; one entry per CDR3 protein. Of roughly 180,000 distinct CDR3 sequences in the sample, less than 65% were seen once. Input material: sorted CD4+, CD8+, or CD8+CD57+ T cells (not recorded which) from PBMCs. Receptors were obtained from a human donor with severe aplastic anemia or a healthy control (not recorded which). Both conserved end residues are part of each CDR3. A D gene is named only where the DNA matches it firmly. Clone size is not always given. Where it is, it says once, few, many or a class for expanded clones.

cdr3_nt | cdr3_aa | v_call | d_call | j_call | clone_size
TGTGCCAGCAGCCCCGGGAGGACTAGCGGGTTCCAAGAGACCCAGTACTTC | CASSPGRTSGFQETQYF | TRBV7-3 | TRBD2 | TRBJ2-5 | .
TGCAGCTTGTCTGGGGGCGTGAACACTGAAGCTTTCTTT | CSLSGGVNTEAFF | TRBV29-1 | . | TRBJ1-1 | once
TGTGCCAGCAGCTTAGTACTATCGGGAGCCGAGCAGTACTTC | CASSLVLSGAEQYF | TRBV7-9 | . | TRBJ2-7 | .
TGTGCCAGCAGCCAAGATTGGGGCAGGGTGATTAGTAATTCACCCCTCCACTTT | CASSQDWGRVISNSPLHF | TRBV3-1 | . | TRBJ1-6 | many
TGCAGTGCAAAGCGGGGGGGCGACACCGGGGAGCTGTTTTTT | CSAKRGGDTGELFF | TRBV20-1 | TRBD2 | TRBJ2-2 | .
TGTGCCAGCAGCGTGGACGGGACAGAAGCCTACGAGCAGTACTTC | CASSVDGTEAYEQYF | TRBV9 | TRBD1 | TRBJ2-7 | .
TGCAGTGCTACGCAAGCGGGGGGAATCACAGATACGCAGTATTTT | CSATQAGGITDTQYF | TRBV20-1 | TRBD2 | TRBJ2-3 | .
TGCAGTGCTAGAGATGGAGGCGCAGATACGCAGTATTTT | CSARDGGADTQYF | TRBV20-1 | . | TRBJ2-3 | once
TGTGCCACCAGCAGAGGAACGGGTGAGCAGTTCTTC | CATSRGTGEQFF | TRBV15 | . | TRBJ2-1 | few
TGCAGGACAGGGTCACTAGGCGAGCAGTACTTC | CRTGSLGEQYF | TRBV20-1 | TRBD1 | TRBJ2-7 | .
TGTGCCAGTAGTAGAACAGGGAGCGGCTACACCTTC | CASSRTGSGYTF | TRBV19 | . | TRBJ1-2 | .
TGTGCCAGCAGTCCTTCCGGGGGGACCGGGGAGCTGTTTTTT | CASSPSGGTGELFF | TRBV25-1 | TRBD2 | TRBJ2-2 | once
TGCGCCAGCAGCTTGGGGGCTACCGGGACAGGGGGCGCAGATACGCAGTATTTT | CASSLGATGTGGADTQYF | TRBV5-1 | TRBD1 | TRBJ2-3 | .
TGTGCCAGCAGTGTGGGGACAGGTCTCAATTCACCCCTCCACTTT | CASSVGTGLNSPLHF | TRBV2 | TRBD1 | TRBJ1-6 | few
TGTGCCATCAGTGCTGGGGGAGAAAAGTCACCCCTCCACTTT | CAISAGGEKSPLHF | TRBV10-3 | . | TRBJ1-6 | once
TGTGCCAGCAGCTTAGAGAGGGTGCCCGGGGGGCGCATCGCGTCTCAAGAGACCCAGTACTTC | CASSLERVPGGRIASQETQYF | TRBV7-9 | . | TRBJ2-5 | .
TGTGCCAGCAGCTCGACAGGGATCTACGAGCAGTACTTC | CASSSTGIYEQYF | TRBV7-8 | TRBD1 | TRBJ2-7 | .
TGTGCCAGCAGCACGGGACTAGCCCTGGGAGATACGCAGTATTTT | CASSTGLALGDTQYF | TRBV7-7 | TRBD2 | TRBJ2-3 | .
TGTGCCACAAGGGGACTAGCGGGAGGGTACCGGGGTGAGGAGCAGTACTTC | CATRGLAGGYRGEEQYF | TRBV19 | TRBD2 | TRBJ2-7 | few
TGTGCCACCAGTGACCCCGACCCGGGACAGGGTAAGGATACGCAGTATTTT | CATSDPDPGQGKDTQYF | TRBV24-1 | TRBD1 | TRBJ2-3 | .
TGCAGTGCCCAGGACAGCGCCTATGGCTACACCTTC | CSAQDSAYGYTF | TRBV20-1 | . | TRBJ1-2 | .
TGCAGTGCTTTCCCCCGACTAGCGGGAGCTTACGAGCAGTACTTC | CSAFPRLAGAYEQYF | TRBV20-1 | TRBD2 | TRBJ2-7 | few